This TCR beta chain was recorded in a study of shared clonotypes between healthy human individuals. CD45RO-negative cells were positively selected for CCR7, leaving out terminally differentiated effector memory CD45RA+ cells. This clone was recorded once. Its antigen is undetermined. The study, taken as a whole, reports: Some naive CD4 clonotypes, roughly 5%, turned up in common across several donors.

TCRdb's table, derived via immunoSEQ multiplex PCR, lists solely in-frame clones and lacks some. This table has under 850,000 clones, approximately 92% appearing once. Germline values: CDR1 MDHEN, CDR2 SYDVKM. The V gene end was trimmed by 5 bases and the J gene end by 6 bases; junction bases not matched to a gene: 4. The CDR3 runs 15 residues. This sequence originates from a young man in good health. The sequenced material came from naive CD8+ T cells sorted from blood. V gene TRBV28 combines with J gene TRBJ2-2; TRBD1 matches 12 bases. Here the CDR3 reads CASSPWDRGPGELFF. As DNA, the CDR3 is TGTGCCAGCAGTCCCTGGGACAGGGGGCCCGGGGAGCTGTTTTTT.